The TCR beta chain described here comes from a study of early T cells in non-severe SARS-CoV-2 infection. The wider study: Chains stayed unpaired after sequencing of bulk RNA from unsorted whole blood. Study results and limitations: Private and CD4 specificities were missed by VDJdb matching, which favored anti-spike CD8 responses.

Individual cDNA molecules received unique molecular identifiers. MiXCR was run by TCRdb on the 5' RACE reads, yielding one entry per CDR3 protein. The sample has 84,000 or so distinct CDR3 sequences, 11% to 15% seen once. This clonotype showed up just a few times. Its antigen is currently unknown. The junction does not match germline at one end; this may be a read error. The CDR3 has 15 amino acids. Germline CDR1 is SGHTA and CDR2 is FQGTGA. The sequencing sample was made of whole blood. This clonotype originated in an adult who was a healthcare worker with PCR-confirmed SARS-CoV-2 infection or an uninfected control (not recorded which). V gene TRBV7-3 combines with J gene TRBJ2-1; 7 nucleotides agree with TRBD1. CDR3: CASSVTGTAYNEQFF. The CDR3, as DNA: TGTGCCAGCAGCGTAACCGGGACAGCTTACAATGAGCAGTTCTTC.